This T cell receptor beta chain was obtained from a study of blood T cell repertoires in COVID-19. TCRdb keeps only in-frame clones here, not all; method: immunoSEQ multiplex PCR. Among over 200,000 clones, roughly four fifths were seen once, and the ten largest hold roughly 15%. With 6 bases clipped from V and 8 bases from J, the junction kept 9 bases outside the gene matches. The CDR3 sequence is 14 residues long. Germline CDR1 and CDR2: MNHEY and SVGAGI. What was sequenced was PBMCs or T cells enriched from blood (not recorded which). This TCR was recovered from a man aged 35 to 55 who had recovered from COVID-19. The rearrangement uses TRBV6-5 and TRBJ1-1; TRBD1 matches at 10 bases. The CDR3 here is CASSYRQGAREAFF. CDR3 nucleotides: TGTGCCAGCAGCTACCGACAGGGGGCTAGGGAAGCTTTCTTT.